This TCR beta chain was identified during a study of early T cells in non-severe SARS-CoV-2 infection. In the study overall: Bulk RNA taken from unsorted whole blood was sequenced, leaving chains unpaired.

Overall study results and limits: Matching results from VDJdb favored anti-spike CD8 responses, leaving private and CD4 specificities undetected.

Germline V gene sequence: CDR1 SGHDT, CDR2 YYEEEE. The CDR3 runs to 16 residues. With 4 bases clipped from V and 3 bases from J, the junction kept 9 bases outside the gene matches. Individual cDNA molecules carried attached unique molecular identifiers. From the 5' RACE reads, TCRdb called clonotypes with MiXCR, one entry per CDR3 protein. In the table there are approximately 42,000 distinct CDR3 sequences, approximately 6.9% of which are singletons. This clonotype was observed many times. Its antigen is currently unknown. The sequenced sample was whole blood. The V call is TRBV5-6, the J call TRBJ2-3, with TRBD1 matching over 9 bases. The clonotype comes from an adult who was a healthcare worker with PCR-confirmed SARS-CoV-2 infection or an uninfected control (not recorded which). The CDR3 DNA reads TGTGCCAGCAGCGTCGCCGACAGGGGGTTGACAGATACGCAGTATTTT. Its protein product is CASSVADRGLTDTQYF.